This entry concerns a single TCR beta chain. Antigen unknown. The data originate from a study of STAT5B mutations in CD4+ large granular lymphocyte leukemia. Overall study context: Healthy donors showed HLA-associated enrichment of the CDR3 'QG' motif.

This CDR3 has 13 amino acids. Per germline, CDR1 SQVTM and CDR2 ANQGSEA. V lost 4 bases, J lost 9 bases, and 8 bases stayed unmatched. Overall study results and limits: Main leukemic clonotypes were patient-specific, but roughly 26% appeared at low frequency elsewhere.

Per the study methods: The detection floor for productive clonotype frequency was 2.59 x 10-5. The data were produced by immunoSEQ multiplex PCR, yet TCRdb's version contains in-frame clones alone and is incomplete. V and J calls and clone size are given by that table; D and trimming were obtained from the DNA. This table has about 31,000 clones, approximately 69% appearing once. V and J are TRBV29-1 and TRBJ2-1; 8 nucleotides align to TRBD1. This clonotype originated in a human donor in good health. The sequencing sample was made of CD4+ T cells from blood buffy coats. Here the CDR3 DNA reads TGCAGCGTTGGCGGACAGGGTAGGATTGAGCAGTTCTTC. Translated, it gives CSVGGQGRIEQFF.